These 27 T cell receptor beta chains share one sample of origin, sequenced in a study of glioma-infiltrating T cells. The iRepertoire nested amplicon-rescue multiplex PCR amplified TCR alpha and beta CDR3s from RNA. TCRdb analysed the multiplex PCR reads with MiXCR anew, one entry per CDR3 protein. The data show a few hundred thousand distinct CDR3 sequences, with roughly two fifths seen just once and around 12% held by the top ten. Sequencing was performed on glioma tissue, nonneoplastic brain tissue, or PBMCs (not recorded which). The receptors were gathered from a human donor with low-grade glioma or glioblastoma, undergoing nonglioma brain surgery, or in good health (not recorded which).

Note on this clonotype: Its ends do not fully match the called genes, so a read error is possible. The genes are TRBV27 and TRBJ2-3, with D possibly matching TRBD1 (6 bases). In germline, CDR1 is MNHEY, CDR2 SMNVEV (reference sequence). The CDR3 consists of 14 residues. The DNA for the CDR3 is TGTGCCAGAAGTTTACTGGTTTCGACAGGTACGCAGTATTTT. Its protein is CARSLLVSTGTQYF.

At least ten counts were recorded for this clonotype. The CDR3 region has the DNA TGTGCCAGCAGTTTATCGATAACTTACAATGAGCAGTTCTTC. This encodes CASSLSITYNEQFF. The chain has TRBV27 and TRBJ2-1; D is unclear. The CDR3 is made up of 14 amino acids. Trimming removed 0 bases at V and 4 bases at J, with 7 bases between. Germline CDR1 reads MNHEY; CDR2 reads SMNVEV (reference sequence).

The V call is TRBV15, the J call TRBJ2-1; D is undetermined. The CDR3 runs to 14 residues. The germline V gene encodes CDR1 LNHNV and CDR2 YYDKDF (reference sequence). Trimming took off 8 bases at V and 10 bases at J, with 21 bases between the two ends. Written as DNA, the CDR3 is TGTGCCACCTGCCCCCACGGCAGCTCCTACGAGCAGTTCTTC. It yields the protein CATCPHGSSYEQFF.

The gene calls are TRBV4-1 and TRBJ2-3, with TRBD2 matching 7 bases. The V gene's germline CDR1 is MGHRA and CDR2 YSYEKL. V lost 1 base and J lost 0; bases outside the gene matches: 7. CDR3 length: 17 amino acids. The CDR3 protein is CASSQGRLAVSTDTQYF. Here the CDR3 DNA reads TGCGCCAGCAGCCAAGGGCGACTAGCCGTGAGCACAGATACGCAGTATTTT.

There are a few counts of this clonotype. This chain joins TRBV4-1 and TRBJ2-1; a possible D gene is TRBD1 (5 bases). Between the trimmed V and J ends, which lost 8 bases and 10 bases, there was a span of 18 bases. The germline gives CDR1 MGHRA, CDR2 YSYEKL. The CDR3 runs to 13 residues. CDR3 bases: TGCGCCAGCTCGAAGTGGGGCAGTAGGGAGCAGTTCTTC. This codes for CASSKWGSREQFF.

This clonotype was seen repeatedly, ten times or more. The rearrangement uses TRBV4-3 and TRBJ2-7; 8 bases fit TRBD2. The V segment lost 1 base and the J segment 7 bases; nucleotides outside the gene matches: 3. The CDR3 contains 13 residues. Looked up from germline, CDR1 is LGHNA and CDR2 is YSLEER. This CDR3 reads CASSQGASGEQYF. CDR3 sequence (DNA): TGCGCCAGCAGCCAAGGAGCTAGCGGGGAGCAGTACTTC.

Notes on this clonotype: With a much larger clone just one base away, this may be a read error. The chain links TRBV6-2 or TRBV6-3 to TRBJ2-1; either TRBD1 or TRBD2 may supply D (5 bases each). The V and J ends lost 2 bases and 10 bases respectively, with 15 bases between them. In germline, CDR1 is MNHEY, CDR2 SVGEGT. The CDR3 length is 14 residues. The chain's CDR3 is CASSYGTNPYEQFF. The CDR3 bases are TGTGCCAGCAGTTACGGGACCAACCCCTACGAGCAGTTCTTC.

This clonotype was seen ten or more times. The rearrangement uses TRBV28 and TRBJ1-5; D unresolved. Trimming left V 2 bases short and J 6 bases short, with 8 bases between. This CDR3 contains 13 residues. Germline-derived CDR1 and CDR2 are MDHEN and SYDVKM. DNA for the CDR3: TGTGCCAGCAGTTTACCAGGTCCTCAGCCCCAGCATTTT. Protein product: CASSLPGPQPQHF. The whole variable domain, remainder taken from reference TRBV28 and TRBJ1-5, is DVKVTQSSRYLVKRTGEKVFLECVQDMDHENMFWYRQDPGLGLRLIYFSYDVKMKEKGDIPEGYSVSREKKERFSLILESASTNQTSMYLCASSLPGPQPQHFGDGTRLSIL.

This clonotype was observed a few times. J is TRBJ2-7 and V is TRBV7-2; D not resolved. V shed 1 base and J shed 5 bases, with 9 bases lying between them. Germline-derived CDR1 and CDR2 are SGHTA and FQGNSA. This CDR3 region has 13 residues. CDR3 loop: CASSLVTGDEQYF. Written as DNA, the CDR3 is TGTGCCAGCAGCTTAGTGACGGGCGACGAGCAGTACTTC. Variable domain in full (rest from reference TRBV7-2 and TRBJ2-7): GAGVSQSPSNKVTEKGKDVELRCDPISGHTALYWYRQSLGQGLEFLIYFQGNSAPDKSGLPSDRFSAERTGGSVSTLTIQRTQQEDSAVYLCASSLVTGDEQYFGPGTRLTVT.

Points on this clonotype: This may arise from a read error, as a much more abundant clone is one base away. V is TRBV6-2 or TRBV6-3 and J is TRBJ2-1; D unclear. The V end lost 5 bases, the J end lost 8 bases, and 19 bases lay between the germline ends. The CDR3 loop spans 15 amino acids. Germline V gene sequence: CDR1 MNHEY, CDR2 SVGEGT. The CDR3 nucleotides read TGTGCCAGCAGTATCCGGTACCTCCAAAACGATGAGCAGTTCTTC. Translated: CASSIRYLQNDEQFF.

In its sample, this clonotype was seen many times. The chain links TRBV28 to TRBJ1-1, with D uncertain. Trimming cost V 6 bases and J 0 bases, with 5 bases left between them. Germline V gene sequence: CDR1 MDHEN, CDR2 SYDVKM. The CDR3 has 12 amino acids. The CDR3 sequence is CASSLMNTEAFF. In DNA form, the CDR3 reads TGTGCCAGCAGCCTAATGAACACTGAAGCTTTCTTT. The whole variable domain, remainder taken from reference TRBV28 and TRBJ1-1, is DVKVTQSSRYLVKRTGEKVFLECVQDMDHENMFWYRQDPGLGLRLIYFSYDVKMKEKGDIPEGYSVSREKKERFSLILESASTNQTSMYLCASSLMNTEAFFGQGTRLTVV.

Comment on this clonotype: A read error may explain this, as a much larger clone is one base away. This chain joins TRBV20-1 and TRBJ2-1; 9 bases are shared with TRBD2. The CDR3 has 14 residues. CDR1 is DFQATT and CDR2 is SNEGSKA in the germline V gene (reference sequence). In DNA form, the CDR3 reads TGCAGTGCTCTTAGCGGGAGCTCCTGCAATGAGCAGTTCTTC. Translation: CSALSGSSCNEQFF.

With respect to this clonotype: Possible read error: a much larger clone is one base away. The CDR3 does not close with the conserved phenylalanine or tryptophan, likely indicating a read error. The CDR3, as DNA: TGTGCCAGCAGTTATTCCCCGTGGTACGAGCAGTACTTG. This sequence encodes CASSYSPWYEQYL. The rearrangement links TRBV27 to TRBJ2-7; D not certain. V lost 4 bases and J lost 4, with 11 bases in between. CDR1 and CDR2 (germline): MNHEY, SMNVEV (reference sequence). This CDR3 has 13 residues.

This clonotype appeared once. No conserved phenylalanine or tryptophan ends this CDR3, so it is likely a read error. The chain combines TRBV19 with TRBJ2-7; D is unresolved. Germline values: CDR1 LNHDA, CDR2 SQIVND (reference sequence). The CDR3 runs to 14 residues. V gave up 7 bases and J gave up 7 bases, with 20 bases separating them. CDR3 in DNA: TGTGCCAGTACGGCCGCCAACTCCTACAATGAGCAGTACCTC. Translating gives CASTAANSYNEQYL.

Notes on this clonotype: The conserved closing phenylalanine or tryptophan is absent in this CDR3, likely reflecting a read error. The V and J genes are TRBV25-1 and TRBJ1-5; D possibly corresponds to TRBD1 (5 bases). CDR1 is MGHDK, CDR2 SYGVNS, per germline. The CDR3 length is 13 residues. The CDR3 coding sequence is TGTGCCAGCAGTGGGGGGAAAAATCCGCCCCAGCATCTT. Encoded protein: CASSGGKNPPQHL.

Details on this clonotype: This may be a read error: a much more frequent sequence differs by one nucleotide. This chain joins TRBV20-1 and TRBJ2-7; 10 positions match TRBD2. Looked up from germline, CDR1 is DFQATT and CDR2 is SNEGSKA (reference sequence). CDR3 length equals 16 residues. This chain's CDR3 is CSAGDWASGSDYEQYF. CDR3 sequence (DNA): TGCAGTGCTGGAGATTGGGCTAGCGGGAGTGACTACGAGCAGTACTTC.

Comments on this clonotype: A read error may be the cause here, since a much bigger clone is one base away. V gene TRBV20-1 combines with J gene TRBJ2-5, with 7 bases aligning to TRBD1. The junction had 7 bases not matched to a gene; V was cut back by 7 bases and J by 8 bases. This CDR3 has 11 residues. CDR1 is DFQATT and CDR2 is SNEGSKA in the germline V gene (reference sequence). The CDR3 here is CSDSDRDTQYF. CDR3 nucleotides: TGCAGTGACTCCGACAGGGATACCCAGTACTTC.

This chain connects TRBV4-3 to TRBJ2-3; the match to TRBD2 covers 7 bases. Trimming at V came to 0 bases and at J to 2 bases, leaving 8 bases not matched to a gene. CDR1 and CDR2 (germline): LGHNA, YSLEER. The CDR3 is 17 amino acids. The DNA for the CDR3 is TGCGCCAGCAGCCAAGAGCGGGAGACCATCTACACAGATACGCAGTATTTT. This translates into CASSQERETIYTDTQYF.

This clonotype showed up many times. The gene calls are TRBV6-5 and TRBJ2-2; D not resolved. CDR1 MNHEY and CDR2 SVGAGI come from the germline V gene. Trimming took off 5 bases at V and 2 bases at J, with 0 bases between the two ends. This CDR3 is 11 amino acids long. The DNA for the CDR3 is TGTGCCAGCAGTAACACCGGGGAGCTGTTTTTT. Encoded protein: CASSNTGELFF.

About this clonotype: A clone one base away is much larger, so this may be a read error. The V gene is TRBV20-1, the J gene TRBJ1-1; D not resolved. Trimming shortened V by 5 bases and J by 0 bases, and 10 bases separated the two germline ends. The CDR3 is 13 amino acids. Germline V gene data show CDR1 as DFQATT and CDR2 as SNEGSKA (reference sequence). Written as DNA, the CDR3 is TGCAGTGCTGGGCCCCAGGTGAACACTGAAGCTTTCTTT. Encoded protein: CSAGPQVNTEAFF.

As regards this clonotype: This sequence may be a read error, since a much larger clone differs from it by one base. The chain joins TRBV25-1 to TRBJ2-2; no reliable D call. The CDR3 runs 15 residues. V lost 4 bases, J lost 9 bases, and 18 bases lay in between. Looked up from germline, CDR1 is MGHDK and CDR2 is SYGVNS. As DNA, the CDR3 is TGTGCCAGCAGTGTAACACCTCTACAATCGAGGGAGCTGTTTTTT. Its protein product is CASSVTPLQSRELFF.

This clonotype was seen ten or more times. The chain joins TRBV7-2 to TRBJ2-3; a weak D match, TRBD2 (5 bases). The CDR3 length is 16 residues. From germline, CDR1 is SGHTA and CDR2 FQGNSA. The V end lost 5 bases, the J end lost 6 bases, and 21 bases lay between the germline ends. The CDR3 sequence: CASSPLREAATDTQYF. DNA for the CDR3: TGTGCCAGCAGCCCCCTCCGGGAAGCGGCCACCGATACGCAGTATTTT.

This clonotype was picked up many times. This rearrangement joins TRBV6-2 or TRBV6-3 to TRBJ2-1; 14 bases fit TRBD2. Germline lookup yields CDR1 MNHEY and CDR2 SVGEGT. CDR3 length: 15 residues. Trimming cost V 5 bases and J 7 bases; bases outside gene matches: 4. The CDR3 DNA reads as TGTGCCAGCAGTCCCGGACTAGCGGGAGGTAATGAGCAGTTCTTC. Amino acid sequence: CASSPGLAGGNEQFF.

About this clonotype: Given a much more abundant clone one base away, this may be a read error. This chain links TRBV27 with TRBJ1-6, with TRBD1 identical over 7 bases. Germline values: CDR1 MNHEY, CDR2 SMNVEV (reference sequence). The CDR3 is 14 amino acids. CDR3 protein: CASGLGTANSPLHF. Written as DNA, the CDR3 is TGTGCCAGCGGTTTAGGGACAGCAAATTCACCCCTCCACTTT.

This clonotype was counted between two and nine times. The CDR3: CSAYGQVPYEQYF. CDR3 DNA: TGCAGTGCTTACGGACAGGTCCCCTACGAGCAGTACTTC. The chain links TRBV20-1 to TRBJ2-7; 7 bases align to TRBD1. The ends lost 5 bases at V and 2 bases at J; junction bases unmatched: 6. The CDR3 consists of 13 residues. Germline-derived CDR1 and CDR2 are DFQATT and SNEGSKA (reference sequence).

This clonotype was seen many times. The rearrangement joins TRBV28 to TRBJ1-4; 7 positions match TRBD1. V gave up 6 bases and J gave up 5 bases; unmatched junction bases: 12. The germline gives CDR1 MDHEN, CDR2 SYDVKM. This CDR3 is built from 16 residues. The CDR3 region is CASSRLTGNPNEKLFF. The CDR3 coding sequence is TGTGCCAGCAGCCGCCTGACAGGGAACCCGAATGAAAAACTGTTTTTT.

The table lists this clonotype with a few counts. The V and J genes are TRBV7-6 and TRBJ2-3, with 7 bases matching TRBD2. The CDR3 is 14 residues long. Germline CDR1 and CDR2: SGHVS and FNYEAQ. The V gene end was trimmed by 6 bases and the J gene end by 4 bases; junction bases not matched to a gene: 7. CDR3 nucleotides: TGTGCCAGCAGTTTGGAGGGGAGGGCAGATACGCAGTATTTT. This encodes CASSLEGRADTQYF.